The 13 T cell receptor beta chains below were found in one sample sequenced in a study of CD8 T cells in ankylosing spondylitis. MiXCR was run by TCRdb on the 5' RACE reads, yielding one entry per CDR3 protein. The sample has about 160,000 distinct CDR3 sequences, about 16% seen once. Input material: blood, either unsorted or a sorted T cell fraction (not recorded which). Source of these receptors: a male donor with ankylosing spondylitis or in good health (not recorded which).

The chain is built from TRBV5-1 and TRBJ2-3, with 7 bases aligning to TRBD1. The CDR3 extends over 14 amino acids. Looked up from germline, CDR1 is SGHRS and CDR2 is YFSETQ. The V segment lost 3 bases and the J segment 2 bases; nucleotides outside the gene matches: 3. The CDR3 loop is CASSWGTDTDTQYF. Here the CDR3 DNA reads TGCGCCAGCAGCTGGGGGACAGACACAGATACGCAGTATTTT.

This clonotype occurred many times. V gene TRBV28 combines with J gene TRBJ2-2; possibly TRBD2 for D (6 bases). This CDR3 is built from 13 residues. The ends were cut back, 9 bases at V and 0 bases at J, with 8 bases in the middle. The germline gives CDR1 MDHEN, CDR2 SYDVKM. The CDR3 nucleotides read TGTGCCAGTCGACTAGCGAACACCGGGGAGCTGTTTTTT. Translated: CASRLANTGELFF.

In the case of this clonotype: This sequence may be a read error, since a much larger clone differs from it by one base. This chain joins TRBV10-3 and TRBJ2-5; a possible D gene is TRBD2 (6 bases). The V end lost 7 bases, the J end lost 2 bases, and 14 bases lay between the germline ends. CDR3 length: 14 amino acids. Germline V gene sequence: CDR1 ENHRY, CDR2 SYGVKD. The CDR3 region has the DNA TGTGCCATCACCGCTAGCGACACTCAAGAGACCCAGTACTTC. Translation: CAITASDTQETQYF.

This clonotype showed up many times. The V call is TRBV12-3 or TRBV12-4, the J call TRBJ1-1; D gene unclear. The V end was cut by 2 bases, the J end by 1 base, with 8 bases between. There are 14 residues in the CDR3. CDR3 in DNA: TGTGCCAGCAGTTTACAAGGATCGAACACTGAAGCTTTCTTT. Its protein product is CASSLQGSNTEAFF.

This clonotype has more than one count but fewer than ten. The chain joins TRBV7-9 to TRBJ1-4; TRBD1 is a possible D gene (6 bases). The CDR3 totals 15 residues. Germline-derived CDR1 and CDR2 are SEHNR and FQNEAQ (reference sequence). V was pared by 6 bases and J by 7 bases, with 18 bases between. The CDR3 coding sequence is TGTGCCAGCAGTTCTACCGGGACACAAATTGAAAAACTGTTTTTT. It is translated as CASSSTGTQIEKLFF.

Remarks on this clonotype: Being one base from a much bigger clone, this may be a read error. The V gene is TRBV20-1, the J gene TRBJ2-1; 7 bases agree with TRBD2. This CDR3 is built from 13 residues. The germline gives CDR1 DFQATT, CDR2 SNEGSKA (reference sequence). The V and J ends lost 3 bases and 7 bases, in that order; junction bases with no gene match: 6. The CDR3 protein is CSASGRTENEQFF. DNA for the CDR3: TGCAGTGCTAGCGGGAGGACCGAGAATGAGCAGTTCTTC.

A few counts support this clonotype. A much larger clone differs by one base, so this may be a read error. The chain has TRBV6-1 and TRBJ2-3, with a weak D call TRBD2 (5 bases). The CDR3 runs 13 residues. Germline lookup yields CDR1 MNHNS and CDR2 SASEGT. The V end lost 3 bases, the J end lost 1 base, and 5 bases lay between the germline ends. The chain's CDR3 is CASSERGTDTQYF. The DNA of the CDR3 is TGTGCCAGCAGTGAGCGGGGCACAGATACGCAGTATTTT.

This clonotype was seen at least ten times. The chain joins TRBV5-1 to TRBJ2-3; no clear D. Per the germline V gene, CDR1 is SGHRS and CDR2 is YFSETQ. V lost 3 bases to trimming and J lost 5 bases, with 13 bases between them. This CDR3 spans 14 amino acids. The CDR3, as DNA: TGCGCCAGCAGCTCCACACCCGGCCGAGATACGCAGTATTTT. It encodes CASSSTPGRDTQYF.

The V and J genes are TRBV20-1 and TRBJ1-1; 7 bases agree with TRBD1. The germline gives CDR1 DFQATT, CDR2 SNEGSKA (reference sequence). This CDR3 has 15 residues. Trimming took 1 base from V and 6 from J; bases not matched to a gene: 11. Here the CDR3 reads CSARAADRTDSEAFF. In nucleotides, the CDR3 is TGCAGTGCTAGAGCGGCGGACAGGACGGACTCTGAAGCTTTCTTT.

There are a few counts of this clonotype. The J gene is TRBJ2-1, the V gene TRBV20-1; D is ambiguous. The germline V and J ends were trimmed by 1 base and 6 bases, with 4 bases remaining between them. The CDR3 contains 11 residues. From germline, CDR1 is DFQATT and CDR2 SNEGSKA (reference sequence). CDR3 region: CSARAVNEQFF. CDR3 DNA: TGCAGTGCTAGAGCAGTCAATGAGCAGTTCTTC.

The sample holds many counts of this clonotype. This chain joins TRBV5-1 and TRBJ1-1; D is ambiguous. Germline CDR1 reads SGHRS; CDR2 reads YFSETQ. V was trimmed by 4 bases and J by 4 bases, leaving 17 bases between them. The length of the CDR3 is 15 residues. CDR3 sequence: CASSPAGHPGTEAFF. The CDR3 DNA reads TGCGCCAGCAGCCCCGCTGGGCACCCTGGCACTGAAGCTTTCTTT. The full variable domain, in which reference TRBV5-1 and TRBJ1-1 provide the parts outside the CDR3, is KAGVTQTPRYLIKTRGQQVTLSCSPISGHRSVSWYQQTPGQGLQFLFEYFSETQRNKGNFPGRFSGRQFSNSRSEMNVSTLELGDSALYLCASSPAGHPGTEAFFGQGTRLTVV.

This clonotype came up many times. At one boundary the junction diverges from the germline segment, which might be a read error. The rearrangement uses TRBV18 and TRBJ1-1; TRBD1 is a possible D gene (6 bases). This CDR3 is built from 13 residues. Germline V gene lookup returns CDR1 KGHSH and CDR2 LQKENI. The CDR3 nucleotides read TGTGCCAGCTCAGCTACAGGGTTACCAAGCCGCCCATTT. Translating gives CASSATGLPSRPF.

There are many counts of this clonotype. The rearrangement joins TRBV5-1 to TRBJ2-5, with TRBD1 as a possible D gene (5 bases). V gave up 2 bases and J gave up 5 bases, with 7 bases separating them. The CDR3 spans 12 residues. Germline V gives CDR1 SGHRS, CDR2 YFSETQ. CDR3 DNA sequence: TGCGCCAGCAGCTTTCAGGGCGAGACCCAGTACTTC. Amino acids: CASSFQGETQYF.